Presented here are 20 T cell receptor beta chains from one specimen sequenced in a study of T-cell memory formation after mild COVID-19. Each CDR3 protein is one row after TCRdb ran MiXCR on the 5' RACE reads. The sample lists some 7,100 distinct CDR3 sequences, about 54% occurring once. Sequenced sample: PBMCs or a T cell subset sorted from them (not recorded which). The receptors stem from an adult who had mild COVID-19 (a few samples of this study predate the infection). Cell type and time point are not known.

This clonotype was seen just once. J is TRBJ2-2 and V is TRBV27, with no clear D. The V gene's germline CDR1 is MNHEY and CDR2 SMNVEV (reference sequence). The CDR3 length is 15 residues. V lost 5 bases and J lost 4, with 14 bases in between. The CDR3 DNA follows: TGTGCCAGCAGTCCAAGGAGCGTGGCCACCGGGGAGCTGTTTTTT. It translates to CASSPRSVATGELFF.

V usage is TRBV5-1 and J usage is TRBJ2-5; the match to TRBD2 covers 7 bases. Per the germline V gene, CDR1 is SGHRS and CDR2 is YFSETQ. This CDR3 spans 15 amino acids. Losses at the gene ends were 2 bases for V and 4 bases for J; bases not matched to a gene: 8. In DNA, the CDR3 is TGCGCCAGCAGCTTCAAACGGGGGGTAGGAGAGACCCAGTACTTC. Translation gives CASSFKRGVGETQYF. Combining the CDR3 with reference TRBV5-1 and TRBJ2-5 gives the whole variable domain KAGVTQTPRYLIKTRGQQVTLSCSPISGHRSVSWYQQTPGQGLQFLFEYFSETQRNKGNFPGRFSGRQFSNSRSEMNVSTLELGDSALYLCASSFKRGVGETQYFGPGTRLLVL.

The chain couples TRBV5-1 to TRBJ1-2; 7 bases fit TRBD1. CDR3 size: 14 residues. After removal of 4 bases from V and 0 bases from J, the junction contained 3 bases not matched to a gene. Per the germline V gene, CDR1 is SGHRS and CDR2 is YFSETQ. The CDR3 sequence is CASSGGTANYGYTF. CDR3 nucleotide sequence: TGCGCCAGCAGCGGCGGGACAGCTAACTATGGCTACACCTTC.

This CDR3 is CASSQEPAGGLNTQYF. In DNA, the CDR3 is TGTGCCAGCAGCCAAGAGCCAGCGGGGGGGCTGAATACGCAGTATTTT. This chain uses TRBV3-1 with TRBJ2-3, with 10 bases aligning to TRBD2. V was clipped by 0 bases and J by 7 bases; unmatched bases: 7. Germline values: CDR1 LGHDT, CDR2 YNNKEL (reference sequence). The CDR3 loop spans 16 amino acids.

This clonotype was counted many times. The J gene is TRBJ2-3, the V gene TRBV7-2; 12 nucleotides match TRBD2. Germline CDR1 reads SGHTA; CDR2 reads FQGNSA. The CDR3 contains 17 residues. After removal of 1 base from V and 1 base from J, the junction contained 3 bases not matched to a gene. The CDR3: CASSLVASGGGTDTQYF. DNA for the CDR3: TGTGCCAGCAGCTTAGTAGCTAGCGGGGGGGGCACAGATACGCAGTATTTT.

CDR3 sequence reads: CASSFTGTGTDTQYF. CDR3 bases: TGTGCCAGCAGCTTTACCGGGACGGGCACAGATACGCAGTATTTT. The genes are TRBV7-8 and TRBJ2-3, with D perhaps given as TRBD1 or TRBD2 (5 bases each). Germline V CDR1 and CDR2: SGHVS, FQNEAQ. This CDR3 is built from 15 residues. V was shortened by 3 bases and J by 1 base, with 11 bases between the two germline ends.

By sample fraction, this clonotype is medium-sized. The chain joins TRBV27 to TRBJ2-5; D is unclear. Trimming stripped 5 bases from V and 4 bases from J, with 11 bases between. The V gene's germline CDR1 is MNHEY and CDR2 SMNVEV (reference sequence). The CDR3 sequence is 13 residues long. The chain's CDR3 is CASSPRWGETQYF. The CDR3 bases are TGTGCCAGCAGTCCGAGATGGGGAGAGACCCAGTACTTC.

The gene calls are TRBV6-5 and TRBJ2-3, with 7 bases lining up with TRBD2. From germline, CDR1 is MNHEY and CDR2 SVGAGI. The CDR3 has 13 amino acids. The J segment lost 0 bases and the V segment lost 7 bases, leaving 1 base of the junction unmatched. As DNA, the CDR3 is TGTGCCAGCACTAGCGGTAGCACAGATACGCAGTATTTT. Translating it yields CASTSGSTDTQYF.

The chain uses TRBV13 and TRBJ1-1; unclear D gene. The CDR3 extends over 14 amino acids. V was pared by 0 bases and J by 13 bases, with 18 bases between. Germline CDR1 and CDR2: PRHDT and FYEKMQ (reference sequence). For the CDR3, the DNA is TGTGCCAGCAGCTTAGGCCTAATGAGGAGGGTCGATTTCTTT. It yields the protein CASSLGLMRRVDFF.

This clonotype occurred many times. V usage is TRBV6-2 or TRBV6-3 and J usage is TRBJ1-5; D might be TRBD1 (5 bases). Germline CDR1 MNHEY, CDR2 SVGEGT. Trimming stripped 6 bases from V and 2 bases from J, with 11 bases between. This CDR3 comprises 14 residues. The CDR3 DNA reads TGTGCCAGCAGATCACTACAGGGCAATCAGCCCCAGCATTTT. Translated: CASRSLQGNQPQHF.

The chain has TRBV5-1 and TRBJ1-1, with D perhaps matching TRBD1 (5 bases). The CDR3 is 14 residues long. Trimming cost V 4 bases and J 1 base, with 11 bases left between them. Germline values: CDR1 SGHRS, CDR2 YFSETQ. The CDR3 sequence: CASSTGTANTEAFF. Written as DNA, the CDR3 is TGCGCCAGCAGCACGGGGACGGCGAACACTGAAGCTTTCTTT.

The chain joins TRBV20-1 to TRBJ2-7; tentatively, D is TRBD1 (7 bases). The CDR3 has 15 residues. V was shortened by 4 bases and J by 0 bases, with 16 bases between the two germline ends. CDR1 and CDR2 (germline): DFQATT, SNEGSKA (reference sequence). Here the CDR3 DNA reads TGCAGTGCTAAAAAGACAGGGAGGCACTCCTACGAGCAGTACGTC. This translates into CSAKKTGRHSYEQYV.

The chain couples TRBV20-1 to TRBJ1-4, with TRBD1 matching 8 bases. The germline gives CDR1 DFQATT, CDR2 SNEGSKA (reference sequence). J gave up 5 bases and V 3 bases, and 5 bases lay outside the gene matches. The CDR3 spans 14 residues. Here the CDR3 reads CSASPGQVNEKLFF. The CDR3 DNA sequence: TGCAGTGCTAGTCCGGGACAGGTCAATGAAAAACTGTTTTTT.

The chain uses TRBV4-3 and TRBJ2-7; TRBD2 might be the D (5 bases). The germline gives CDR1 LGHNA, CDR2 YSLEER. This CDR3 contains 16 residues. Trimming pared 0 bases from V and 3 bases from J, leaving 15 bases between. Here the CDR3 reads CASSQEGSGGIYEQYF. CDR3 DNA: TGCGCCAGCAGCCAAGAGGGGAGCGGAGGAATCTACGAGCAGTACTTC.

This clonotype rates as medium-sized. This rearrangement joins TRBV7-9 to TRBJ1-4; D gene uncertain. CDR1 SEHNR and CDR2 FQNEAQ come from the germline V gene (reference sequence). The CDR3 covers 15 residues. Trimming took 5 bases from V and 0 from J, leaving 10 bases between them. In nucleotides, the CDR3 is TGTGCCAGCAGCGATCTGGCGACAACTAATGAAAAACTGTTTTTT. Its translation: CASSDLATTNEKLFF.

The chain combines TRBV5-1 with TRBJ2-1; 14 bases align to TRBD2. CDR1 and CDR2 (germline): SGHRS, YFSETQ. The CDR3 extends over 15 amino acids. V gave up 4 bases and J gave up 9 bases; unmatched junction bases: 6. The CDR3: CASSSRLAGGVEQFF. CDR3 bases: TGCGCCAGCAGCAGTAGACTAGCGGGAGGGGTTGAGCAGTTCTTC.

This clonotype is large (0.1 to 1%) within its sample. The chain has TRBV27 and TRBJ2-7; D unresolved. Trimming shortened V by 6 bases and J by 1 base, and 10 bases separated the two germline ends. The CDR3 totals 13 residues. From germline, CDR1 is MNHEY and CDR2 SMNVEV (reference sequence). The CDR3 loop is CASSHGPSYEQYF. The DNA for the CDR3 is TGTGCCAGCAGCCATGGGCCGTCCTACGAGCAGTACTTC.

The chain combines TRBV27 with TRBJ2-7; no reliable D call. The CDR3 spans 15 residues. The germline gives CDR1 MNHEY, CDR2 SMNVEV (reference sequence). V gave up 0 bases and J gave up 4 bases, with 13 bases separating them. The CDR3 DNA reads as TGTGCCAGCAGTTTATCGCGCGCAATCTATTACGAGCAGTACTTC. Its translation is CASSLSRAIYYEQYF.

V is TRBV7-9 and J is TRBJ2-3, with a weak D call TRBD1 (6 bases). From germline, CDR1 is SEHNR and CDR2 FQNEAQ (reference sequence). Trimming shortened V by 5 bases and J by 0 bases, and 21 bases separated the two germline ends. The CDR3 has 18 residues. The DNA of the CDR3 is TGTGCCAGCAGCCAAACCTGGACAGAAACTATTAGCACAGATACGCAGTATTTT. Residues: CASSQTWTETISTDTQYF. Full variable domain (missing parts from reference TRBV7-9 and TRBJ2-3): DTGVSQNPRHKITKRGQNVTFRCDPISEHNRLYWYRQTLGQGPEFLTYFQNEAQLEKSRLLSDRFSAERPKGSFSTLEIQRTEQGDSAMYLCASSQTWTETISTDTQYFGPGTRLTVL.

The chain joins TRBV5-1 to TRBJ2-7, with TRBD2 matching over 8 bases. Germline CDR1 is SGHRS and CDR2 is YFSETQ. This CDR3 is 14 amino acids long. V lost 0 bases and J lost 2; bases outside the gene matches: 1. The CDR3 region is CASSLGGGPYEQYF. The CDR3 DNA sequence: TGCGCCAGCAGCTTGGGCGGGGGGCCCTACGAGCAGTACTTC.